The rows below give T cell receptor beta chains drawn from one sample of a study of cytotoxic CD8 clonotypes in ibrutinib-treated CLL. Clones were read by immunoSEQ multiplex PCR, and TCRdb kept only the in-frame ones, dropping some. Of about 39,000 clones listed, about 65% are singletons. The specimen comprised PBMCs, sampled at disease progression, from a patient treated with ibrutinib. All receptors derive from a human donor with chronic lymphocytic leukemia. Both conserved end residues are trimmed from each CDR3. The D gene is left open where the match is weak.

d_call	j_call	v_call	cdr3_aa
-	TRBJ2-1	TRBV6-4	ASQLRREPNEQF
TRBD1	TRBJ1-1	TRBV27	ASSTRQGHTEAF
TRBD1	TRBJ2-5	TRBV6-1	ASIGTGGAETQY
-	TRBJ1-2	TRBV5-4	ASSLNPPGVYLGPT
TRBD1	TRBJ1-1	TRBV18	ASSVDREATEAF
-	TRBJ1-1	TRBV19	ASSFSGSTGEAF
TRBD2	TRBJ2-5	TRBV9	ASSEGLALETQY
-	TRBJ1-1	TRBV10-3	AIRGNLNTEAF
TRBD2	TRBJ2-3	TRBV29-1	SVPTSGSADTQY
-	TRBJ1-6	TRBV13	ASRTWGGSAPLH
-	TRBJ1-1	TRBV4-3	ASSQHAGGADTEAF
TRBD2	TRBJ2-7	TRBV6-6	ASRVQLGREAGEQY
-	TRBJ1-1	TRBV7-9	ASRPQGTEAF
-	TRBJ2-5	TRBV11-2	ASSEGVRHQETQY
-	TRBJ1-6	TRBV2	ASSEGGRPVGNSPLH
-	TRBJ1-2	TRBV7-2	ASSLASGSGYT
-	TRBJ1-1	TRBV30	AWSAGPPGSAF
TRBD2	TRBJ2-1	TRBV5-5	ASSPLPSGRANNNEQF
TRBD1	TRBJ2-7	TRBV6-1	ATLGRDRGRDEQY
TRBD2	TRBJ2-7	TRBV4-2	ASSQDPLAGGNPHEQY
TRBD1	TRBJ2-2	TRBV9	ASRQTGGSGELF
TRBD1	TRBJ1-1	TRBV19	ASSVGTGVFMNTEAF
-	TRBJ2-7	TRBV7-8	ASSLGSGPYEQY
TRBD2	TRBJ2-7	TRBV5-1	ASSLTSATYEQY
TRBD2	TRBJ2-4	TRBV7-3	ASSLGAGEGPTKNIQY
-	TRBJ1-1	TRBV6-6	ASRPGHGGAEAF
-	TRBJ1-2	TRBV7-9	ASTGTRANYGYT
-	TRBJ1-3	TRBV11-3	ASSQGLASGNTIY
TRBD1	TRBJ1-2	TRBV7-9	ASSPDDRGNYGYT
-	TRBJ2-1	TRBV7-3	ASSLAAASYNEQF
TRBD1	TRBJ2-2	TRBV2	ASRRGQAGTGELF
-	TRBJ1-2	TRBV9	ASSVEPTGLGDGGYT
TRBD1	TRBJ2-2	TRBV5-1	ASSWAGGADGELF
-	TRBJ1-5	TRBV29-1	SVEINSNQPQH
TRBD1	TRBJ2-7	TRBV11-3	ASMGDRSYEQY
-	TRBJ1-5	TRBV28	ASSPHGGARSNQPQH
-	TRBJ2-3	TRBV5-1	ASSLRTGLGTDTQY
-	TRBJ1-4	TRBV6-1	ASSEGGGGEKLF
-	TRBJ1-3	TRBV23-1	ASSPLPGRRGKAISGNTIY
TRBD1	TRBJ2-5	TRBV19	ASSSGGTGVQETQY
-	TRBJ1-6	TRBV27	ASSLSTGNSYNSPLH
-	TRBJ1-4	TRBV30	AWSRTGINEKLF
-	TRBJ2-1	TRBV4-1	ASSQRGKTGYNEQF
TRBD1	TRBJ2-6	TRBV15	ATSTWGQDPFSGANVLT
-	TRBJ2-5	TRBV29-1	SGVGLWETQY
TRBD2	TRBJ2-1	TRBV27	ASSFGTPRRTSGGQWEF
TRBD2	TRBJ2-3	TRBV11-3	ASSSTRGLAGGQGDTQY
TRBD1	TRBJ2-1	TRBV7-6	ASSRGQGSYNEQF
-	TRBJ1-1	TRBV10-1	ASSESKGVNTEAF
TRBD1	TRBJ1-2	TRBV11-2	ASSPTGARYGYT
-	TRBJ1-3	TRBV4-1	ASRGIYSGNTIY
-	TRBJ1-4	TRBV29-1	SVDPTGNEKLF
TRBD1	TRBJ1-1	TRBV5-4	ASSLGTGGETEAF
-	TRBJ2-7	TRBV2	ASSAVVGYEQY
-	TRBJ1-1	TRBV7-3	ASSLIGGYTEAF
-	TRBJ2-7	TRBV11-3	ASSLDHGDEQY
-	TRBJ2-3	TRBV25-1	ASSPRGTNTQY